The clone carrying this T cell receptor (beta chain) has just a few counts. The entry originates in a study of blood T cell repertoires in COVID-19. The ends were cut back, 6 bases at V and 8 bases at J, with 10 bases in the middle. There are 10 residues in the CDR3. Germline V CDR1 and CDR2: DFQATT, SNEGSKA (reference sequence). Sequencing used immunoSEQ multiplex PCR; TCRdb keeps in-frame clones, though not all of them. Of about 94,000 clones listed, 80% are singletons. The V call is TRBV20-1, the J call TRBJ1-2; D gene ambiguous. The TCR sequence derives from a human donor in a cohort sampled during active COVID-19. Material for sequencing was peripheral blood. In nucleotides, the CDR3 is TGCAGTGCGCGGGCCGGGGGCTACACCTTC. It codes for CSARAGGYTF.